Listed below are T cell receptor beta chains from one sample, sequenced in a study of blood T cell repertoires in COVID-19. Some clones are missing from TCRdb's copy, which holds only in-frame ones; the method was immunoSEQ multiplex PCR. The sample comprises a few hundred thousand clones, roughly 87% of which are singletons, and roughly 7.2% rests with the top ten. The sample consisted of PBMCs or T cells enriched from blood (not recorded which). These TCRs come from a man younger than 45 in a cohort exposed to, infected with or recovered from COVID-19 (not recorded which). Both conserved end residues are part of each CDR3. D genes are given only for firm matches. Clone size is not always given. Where it is, it says once, few, many or a class for expanded clones.

>TRBD2|TRBV7-9|NA|TRBJ2-1
TGTGCCAGCAGCCTTGATTTGGGAGCGGGAGGGCCTCGGTTCTTC
CASSLDLGAGGPRFF
>TRBD1|TRBV16|NA|TRBJ2-7
TGTGCCAGCAGCCAACCGGGACAGGGCTCCTACGAGCAGTACTTC
CASSQPGQGSYEQYF
>NA|TRBV6-5|NA|TRBJ1-6
TGTGCCAGCAGGCCCTACTCGGACACCTATTCACCCCTCCACTTT
CASRPYSDTYSPLHF
>NA|TRBV28|NA|TRBJ1-1
TGTGCCAGCAGTTTACCAAAACAGGGAGTGAGGACCACTGAAGCTTTCTTT
CASSLPKQGVRTTEAFF
>TRBD2|TRBV5-1|few|TRBJ2-1
TGCGCCAGCAAGTTAACTAGCGGGAGGGCTGGGGATGAGCAGTTCTTC
CASKLTSGRAGDEQFF
>NA|TRBV28|once|TRBJ2-5
TGTGCCAGCAGTTTAGGAGGGTTGCCAGAGACCCAGTACTTC
CASSLGGLPETQYF
>NA|TRBV6-6|NA|TRBJ1-2
TGTGCCAGCAGTTACGGGAGCTATGGCTACACCTTC
CASSYGSYGYTF
>NA|TRBV5-1|once|TRBJ1-4
TGCGCCAGCAGCTTGACAGTAGCAACTAATGAAAAACTGTTTTTT
CASSLTVATNEKLFF
>TRBD1|TRBV6-2/TRBV6-3|NA|TRBJ2-7
TGTGCCAGCAGCCTGGACAGGCCCGACGAGCAGTACTTC
CASSLDRPDEQYF
>NA|TRBV7-2|NA|TRBJ2-7
TGTGCCAGCAGCCCGACGACCGGGAACTACGAGCAGTACTTC
CASSPTTGNYEQYF
>NA|TRBV29-1|NA|TRBJ2-7
TGCAGCGTGGGGGGGGCGGAGGGTCGTAGCTCCTACGAGCAGTACTTC
CSVGGAEGRSSYEQYF
>NA|TRBV5-1|NA|TRBJ1-2
TGCGCCAGCAGCTTGGACAGGGACGGCTACACCTTC
CASSLDRDGYTF
>TRBD2|TRBV19|NA|TRBJ2-1
TGTGCCAGTAGTATAGGAATTCTAGCGGGAGACGAGCAGTTCTTC
CASSIGILAGDEQFF
>NA|TRBV18|NA|TRBJ2-6
TGTGCCAGCTCACTAGAGAGCTCTGGGGCCAACGTCCTGACTTTC
CASSLESSGANVLTF
>TRBD1|TRBV4-1|NA|TRBJ2-7
TGCGCCAGCAGCCAAGAGGGACAGGGGGTTGTCGACGAGCAGTACTTC
CASSQEGQGVVDEQYF
>TRBD1|TRBV29-1|NA|TRBJ1-4
TGCAGCGCTGGGACAGGGGGAGGATACGAAAAACTGTTTTTT
CSAGTGGGYEKLFF
>TRBD1|TRBV2|NA|TRBJ1-1
TGTGCCAGCAGTGACGGGGGACAGGGGCTAACTGAAGCTTTCTTT
CASSDGGQGLTEAFF
>TRBD2|TRBV6-5|NA|TRBJ2-2
TGTGCCAGCAGTTACTCAGCGGGAGTGACCGGGGAGCTGTTTTTT
CASSYSAGVTGELFF
>NA|TRBV2|NA|TRBJ1-2
TGTGCCAGCGTACAAACAGGGACGGCTAACTATGGCTACACCTTC
CASVQTGTANYGYTF
>NA|TRBV7-7|NA|TRBJ2-2
TGTGCTAGCAGCTTATTGGGGCTGAACACCGGGGAGCTGTTTTTT
CASSLLGLNTGELFF
>NA|TRBV5-6|NA|TRBJ1-1
TGTGCCAGCAGCTCTGGCGGGTCTGAAGCTTTCTTT
CASSSGGSEAFF
>TRBD2|TRBV2|NA|TRBJ2-5
TGTGCCAGCAAAGAGGGAGGGCTAGCGGGAGTCCAAGAGACCCAGTACTTC
CASKEGGLAGVQETQYF
>TRBD2|TRBV5-4|NA|TRBJ2-3
TGTGCCAGCAGCTCGGAAGGGACTAGGGAGTATTTT
CASSSEGTREYF
>TRBD2|TRBV19|NA|TRBJ2-7
TGTGCCAGTAGTATCGCTAGCGGGAGCTACGAGCAGTACTTC
CASSIASGSYEQYF
>NA|TRBV12-3/TRBV12-4|NA|TRBJ1-1
TGTGCCAGCAGCCGACATGAAGCTTTCTTT
CASSRHEAFF
>NA|TRBV5-1|NA|TRBJ2-7
TGCGCCAGCAGCTTGGGGGGTGTAGGGGACTACGAGCAGTACTTC
CASSLGGVGDYEQYF
>TRBD1|TRBV7-9|NA|TRBJ1-1
TGTGCCAGCAGCACCCCGGGACAGGGGAGAGGGAACACTGAAGCTTTCTTT
CASSTPGQGRGNTEAFF
>TRBD1|TRBV27|NA|TRBJ1-6
TGTGCCAGCAGTGGCCCCGGGACAGGTTATAATTCACCCCTCCACTTT
CASSGPGTGYNSPLHF
>NA|TRBV7-6|once|TRBJ2-7
TGTGCCAGCAGCTTAAACGCGGGACCCGGTGTGGAGCAGTACTTC
CASSLNAGPGVEQYF
>NA|TRBV28|NA|TRBJ2-7
TGTGCCAGCAGTTCCCCTAGCTCCGCGGCCTGGGGAGTGGAGCAGTACTTC
CASSSPSSAAWGVEQYF
>NA|TRBV7-2|NA|TRBJ1-1
TGTGCCAGCAGCCCCCTTACAGGGTTGAACACTGAAGCTTTCTTT
CASSPLTGLNTEAFF
>TRBD2|TRBV24-1|NA|TRBJ2-1
TGTGCCACCAGTGAAAGGGGACTAGCGGGGTACAATGAGCAGTTCTTC
CATSERGLAGYNEQFF
>TRBD1|TRBV6-5|NA|TRBJ2-7
TGTGCCAGCAGGCCCCGGGACAGGGGTTACCACGAGCAGTACTTC
CASRPRDRGYHEQYF
>TRBD1|TRBV5-1|NA|TRBJ1-6
TGCGCCAGCAGCTGGGGACAGGGGAGCTCCTATAATTCACCCCTCCACTTT
CASSWGQGSSYNSPLHF